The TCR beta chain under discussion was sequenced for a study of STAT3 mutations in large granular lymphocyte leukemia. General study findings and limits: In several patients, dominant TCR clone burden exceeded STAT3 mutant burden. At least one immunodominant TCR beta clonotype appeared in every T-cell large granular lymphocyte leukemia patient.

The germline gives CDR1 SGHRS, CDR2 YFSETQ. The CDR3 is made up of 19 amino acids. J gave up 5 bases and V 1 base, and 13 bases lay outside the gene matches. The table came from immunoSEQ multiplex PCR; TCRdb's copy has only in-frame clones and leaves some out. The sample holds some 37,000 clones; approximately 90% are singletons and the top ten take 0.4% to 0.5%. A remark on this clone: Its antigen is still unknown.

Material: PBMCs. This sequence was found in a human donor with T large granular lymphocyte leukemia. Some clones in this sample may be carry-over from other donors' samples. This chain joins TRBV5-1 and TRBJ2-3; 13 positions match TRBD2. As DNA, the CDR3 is TGCGCCAGCAGCTTGAAACTAGCGGGGGGGCCGTGGGGAGTAGATACGCAGTATTTT. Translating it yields CASSLKLAGGPWGVDTQYF.